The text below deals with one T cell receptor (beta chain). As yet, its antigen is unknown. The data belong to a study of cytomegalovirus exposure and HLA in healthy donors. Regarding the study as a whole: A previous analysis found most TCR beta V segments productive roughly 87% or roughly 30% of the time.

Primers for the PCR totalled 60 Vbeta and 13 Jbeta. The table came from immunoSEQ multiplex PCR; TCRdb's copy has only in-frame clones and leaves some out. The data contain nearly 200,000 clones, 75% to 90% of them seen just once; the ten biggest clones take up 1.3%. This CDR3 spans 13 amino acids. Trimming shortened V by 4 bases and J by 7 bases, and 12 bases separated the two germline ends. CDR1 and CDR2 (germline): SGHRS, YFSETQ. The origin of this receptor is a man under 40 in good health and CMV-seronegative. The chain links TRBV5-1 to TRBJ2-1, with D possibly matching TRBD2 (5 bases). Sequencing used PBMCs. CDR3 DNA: TGCGCCAGCAGCCCGGACTCCATTAATGAGCAGTTCTTC. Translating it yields CASSPDSINEQFF.